A single sample is the source of the 2 T cell receptor beta chains below, sequenced in a study of radiotherapy plus CTLA-4 blockade in lung cancer. TCRdb's table, derived via immunoSEQ multiplex PCR, lists solely in-frame clones and lacks some. The repertoire holds about 36,000 clones, approximately 72% seen once, with under 13% in the top ten. Sequencing was performed on peripheral blood, taken from a patient treated with radiotherapy plus ipilimumab. The receptors stem from a human donor with non-small cell lung cancer who had stable disease on radiotherapy plus ipilimumab.

The rearrangement links TRBV5-1 to TRBJ2-7; TRBD1 aligns across 9 bases. CDR3 length: 14 residues. In germline, CDR1 is SGHRS, CDR2 YFSETQ. Trimming took 7 bases from V and 4 from J; bases not matched to a gene: 9. Written as DNA, the CDR3 is TGCGCCAGCCACCCGAGGACAGGGGCATACGAGCAGTACTTC. It specifies CASHPRTGAYEQYF.

This chain joins TRBV25-1 and TRBJ2-1, with 15 nucleotides matching TRBD2. The V and J ends lost 7 bases and 0 bases, in that order; junction bases with no gene match: 7. The CDR3 is 18 residues long. The germline gives CDR1 MGHDK, CDR2 SYGVNS. This CDR3 is CASTGTSGGQSSYNEQFF. CDR3 DNA sequence: TGTGCCAGCACCGGGACTAGCGGGGGGCAGAGCTCCTACAATGAGCAGTTCTTC.